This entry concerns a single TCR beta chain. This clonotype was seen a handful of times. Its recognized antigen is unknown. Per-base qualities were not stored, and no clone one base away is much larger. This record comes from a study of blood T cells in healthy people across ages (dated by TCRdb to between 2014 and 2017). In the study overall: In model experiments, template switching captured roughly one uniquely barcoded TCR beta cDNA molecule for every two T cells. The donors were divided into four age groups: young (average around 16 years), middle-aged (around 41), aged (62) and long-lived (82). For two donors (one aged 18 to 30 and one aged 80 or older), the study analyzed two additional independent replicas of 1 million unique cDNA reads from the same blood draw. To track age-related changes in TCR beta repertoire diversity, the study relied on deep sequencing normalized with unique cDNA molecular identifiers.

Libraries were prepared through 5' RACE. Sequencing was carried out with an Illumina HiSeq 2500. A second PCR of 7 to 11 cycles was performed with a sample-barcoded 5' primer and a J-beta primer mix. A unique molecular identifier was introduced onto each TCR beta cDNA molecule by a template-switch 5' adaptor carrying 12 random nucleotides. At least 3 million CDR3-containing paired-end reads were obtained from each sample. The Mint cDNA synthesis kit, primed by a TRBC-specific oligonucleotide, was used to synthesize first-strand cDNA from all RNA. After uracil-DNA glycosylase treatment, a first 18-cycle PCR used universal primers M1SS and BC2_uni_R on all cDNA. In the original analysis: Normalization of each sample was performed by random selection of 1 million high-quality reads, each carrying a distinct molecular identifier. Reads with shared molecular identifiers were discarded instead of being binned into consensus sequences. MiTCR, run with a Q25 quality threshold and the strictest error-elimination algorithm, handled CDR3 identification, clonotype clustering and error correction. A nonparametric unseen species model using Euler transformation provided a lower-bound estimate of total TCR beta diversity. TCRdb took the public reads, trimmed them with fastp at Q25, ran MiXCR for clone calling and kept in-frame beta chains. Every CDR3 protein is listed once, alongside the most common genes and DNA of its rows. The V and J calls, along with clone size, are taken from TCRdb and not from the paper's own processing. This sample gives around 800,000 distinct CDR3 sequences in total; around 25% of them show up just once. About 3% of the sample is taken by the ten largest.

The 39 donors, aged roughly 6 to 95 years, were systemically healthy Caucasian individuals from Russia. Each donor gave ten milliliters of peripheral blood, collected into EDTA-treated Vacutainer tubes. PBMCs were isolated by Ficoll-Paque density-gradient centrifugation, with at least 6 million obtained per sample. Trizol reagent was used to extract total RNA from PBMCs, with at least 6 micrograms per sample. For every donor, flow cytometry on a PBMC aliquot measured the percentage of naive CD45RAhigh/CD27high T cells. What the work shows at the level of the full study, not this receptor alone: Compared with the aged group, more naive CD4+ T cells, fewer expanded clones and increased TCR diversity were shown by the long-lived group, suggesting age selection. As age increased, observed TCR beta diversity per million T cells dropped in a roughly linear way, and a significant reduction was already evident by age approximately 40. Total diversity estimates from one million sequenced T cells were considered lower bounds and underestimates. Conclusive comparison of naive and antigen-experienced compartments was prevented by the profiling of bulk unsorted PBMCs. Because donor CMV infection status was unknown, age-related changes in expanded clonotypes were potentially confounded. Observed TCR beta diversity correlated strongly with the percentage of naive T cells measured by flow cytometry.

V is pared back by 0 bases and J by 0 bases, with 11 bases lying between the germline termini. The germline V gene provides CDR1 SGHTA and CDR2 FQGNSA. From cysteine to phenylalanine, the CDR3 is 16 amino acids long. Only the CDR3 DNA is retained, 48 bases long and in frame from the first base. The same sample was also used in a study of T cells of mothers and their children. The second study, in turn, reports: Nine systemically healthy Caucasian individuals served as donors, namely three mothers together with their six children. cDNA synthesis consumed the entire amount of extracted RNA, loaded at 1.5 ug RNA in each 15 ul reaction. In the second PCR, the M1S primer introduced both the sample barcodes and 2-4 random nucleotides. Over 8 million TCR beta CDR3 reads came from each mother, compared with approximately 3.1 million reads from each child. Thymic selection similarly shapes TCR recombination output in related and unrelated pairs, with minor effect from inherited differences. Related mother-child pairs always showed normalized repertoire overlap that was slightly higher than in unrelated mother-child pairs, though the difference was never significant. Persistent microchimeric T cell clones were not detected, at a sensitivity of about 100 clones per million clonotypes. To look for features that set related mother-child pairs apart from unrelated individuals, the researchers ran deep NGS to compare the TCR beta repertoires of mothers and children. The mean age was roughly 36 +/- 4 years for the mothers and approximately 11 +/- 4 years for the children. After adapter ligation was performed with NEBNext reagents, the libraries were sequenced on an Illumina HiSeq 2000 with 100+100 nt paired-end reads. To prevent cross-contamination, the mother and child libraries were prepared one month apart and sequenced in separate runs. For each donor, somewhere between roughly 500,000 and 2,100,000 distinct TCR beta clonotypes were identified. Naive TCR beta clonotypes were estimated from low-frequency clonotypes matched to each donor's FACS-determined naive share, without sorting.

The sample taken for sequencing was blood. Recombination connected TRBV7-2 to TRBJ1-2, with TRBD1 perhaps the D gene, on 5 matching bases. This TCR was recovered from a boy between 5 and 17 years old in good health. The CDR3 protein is CASSLALGDPNYGYTF. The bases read TGTGCCAGCAGCTTAGCCCTCGGGGACCCTAACTATGGCTACACCTTC. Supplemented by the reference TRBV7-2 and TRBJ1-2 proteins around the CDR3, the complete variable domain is GAGVSQSPSNKVTEKGKDVELRCDPISGHTALYWYRQSLGQGLEFLIYFQGNSAPDKSGLPSDRFSAERTGGSVSTLTIQRTQQEDSAVYLCASSLALGDPNYGYTFGSGTRLTVV.